The 31 T cell receptor beta chains below come from one sample, sequenced in a study of shared clonotypes between healthy human individuals. Some clones are missing from TCRdb's copy, which holds only in-frame ones; the method was immunoSEQ multiplex PCR. The data show roughly 380,000 clones, with about 96% seen just once and approximately 0.32% held by the top ten. Material: memory CD8+ T cells sorted from blood. Subset defined: CD45RO+ cells pooled with CCR7-negative TemRA cells. The receptors were sampled from a man aged 30 to 39 in good health.

The chain is built from TRBV6-6 and TRBJ1-2; maybe TRBD1 (5 bases). The V end was cut by 3 bases, the J end by 8 bases, with 13 bases between. The germline V gene has CDR1 MNHNY and CDR2 SVGAGI (reference sequence). The CDR3 spans 13 residues. The CDR3 loop reads CASSYNGAGGYTF. The CDR3 DNA reads TGTGCCAGCAGTTATAACGGGGCCGGGGGCTACACCTTC.

The chain combines TRBV6-5 with TRBJ2-2; 10 bases line up with TRBD1. V lost 6 bases, J lost 7 bases, and 2 bases stayed unmatched. This CDR3 is built from 13 residues. Germline lookup yields CDR1 MNHEY and CDR2 SVGAGI. The chain's CDR3 is CASSRTGGGELFF. The CDR3 bases are TGTGCCAGCAGCCGGACAGGGGGCGGGGAGCTGTTTTTT.

This chain links TRBV11-3 with TRBJ2-7; 8 nucleotides line up with TRBD2. The junction had 21 bases not matched to a gene; V was cut back by 4 bases and J by 4 bases. Germline V CDR1 and CDR2: SGHNT, YENEEA. This CDR3 region has 19 residues. The DNA of the CDR3 is TGTGCCAGCAGCTCTAAGGAAACGGGAGGGAGGACCCTACCTTACGAGCAGTACTTC. This codes for CASSSKETGGRTLPYEQYF.

This chain joins TRBV7-9 and TRBJ2-7; 13 bases map to TRBD2. Germline V gene lookup returns CDR1 SEHNR and CDR2 FQNEAQ (reference sequence). The ends lost 6 bases at V and 4 bases at J; junction bases unmatched: 0. The CDR3 contains 13 residues. CDR3 sequence (DNA): TGTGCCAGCAGACTAGCGGGAGGGTACGAGCAGTACTTC. Translation: CASRLAGGYEQYF.

The rearrangement uses TRBV4-2 and TRBJ1-2, with D possibly TRBD1 on 5 matching bases. Trimming took off 0 bases at V and 4 bases at J, with 6 bases between the two ends. Germline loops: CDR1 LGHNA, CDR2 YNFKEQ. CDR3 length equals 13 residues. The CDR3 protein is CASSQDGTYGYTF. CDR3 in DNA: TGTGCCAGCAGCCAAGATGGGACCTATGGCTACACCTTC.

The genes are TRBV2 and TRBJ2-1; 10 bases agree with TRBD2. Trimming cost V 4 bases and J 8 bases; bases outside gene matches: 5. Germline V gene data show CDR1 as SNHLY and CDR2 as FYNNEI. The CDR3 sequence is 14 residues long. In DNA, the CDR3 is TGTGCCAGCAGTGCAACTAGCGGGATGTATGAGCAGTTCTTC. Protein sequence: CASSATSGMYEQFF. The whole variable domain, filled in from reference TRBV2 and TRBJ2-1, reads EPEVTQTPSHQVTQMGQEVILRCVPISNHLYFYWYRQILGQKVEFLVSFYNNEISEKSEIFDDQFSVERPDGSNFTLKIRSTKLEDSAMYFCASSATSGMYEQFFGPGTRLTVL.

This clone was detected only a few times. The V call is TRBV7-3, the J call TRBJ2-2, with 11 bases matching TRBD2. Germline lookup yields CDR1 SGHTA and CDR2 FQGTGA. The CDR3 is 17 residues long. With V trimmed by 5 bases and J by 3 bases, 8 bases remained unmatched. The CDR3 DNA is TGTGCCAGCAGCAAATTAGCGGGAGGGCCGTACACCGGGGAGCTGTTTTTT. Protein product: CASSKLAGGPYTGELFF.

The J gene is TRBJ2-7, the V gene TRBV20-1; D not certain. The V gene lost 2 bases and the J gene lost 4 bases, with 6 bases spanning the gap. Germline CDR1 reads DFQATT; CDR2 reads SNEGSKA (reference sequence). The CDR3 spans 11 residues. CDR3 DNA: TGCAGTGCTAGATTGCGTTACGAGCAGTACTTC. It specifies CSARLRYEQYF.

V and J are TRBV4-1 and TRBJ1-4; D may be TRBD1 (6 bases). The CDR3 consists of 18 residues. Germline CDR1 reads MGHRA; CDR2 reads YSYEKL. V was clipped by 8 bases and J by 5 bases, with 27 bases between them. CDR3 DNA: TGCGCCAGCTCGCATCTATTTTCGGGGGGCGGAGGAAATGAAAAACTGTTTTTT. Its protein is CASSHLFSGGGGNEKLFF.

This sequence joins TRBV29-1 and TRBJ1-1, with a tentative D call TRBD1 (5 bases). The V end was cut by 0 bases, the J end by 8 bases, with 22 bases between. The germline V gene has CDR1 SQVTM and CDR2 ANQGSEA. The CDR3 is made up of 16 amino acids. As DNA, the CDR3 is TGCAGCGTTGAAGATTGGAGGTTACGGCCGGGACCCGAAGCTTTCTTT. It specifies CSVEDWRLRPGPEAFF. The full variable domain, rest sourced from reference TRBV29-1 and TRBJ1-1, is SAVISQKPSRDICQRGTSLTIQCQVDSQVTMMFWYRQQPGQSLTLIATANQGSEATYESGFVIDKFPISRPNLTFSTLTVSNMSPEDSSIYLCSVEDWRLRPGPEAFFGQGTRLTVV.

The chain uses TRBV5-1 and TRBJ1-2, with D perhaps TRBD1 (5 bases). Germline CDR1 reads SGHRS; CDR2 reads YFSETQ. The V gene lost 0 bases and the J gene lost 2 bases, with 11 bases spanning the gap. This CDR3 comprises 15 residues. CDR3 protein: CASSLGAGKNYGYTF. CDR3 in DNA: TGCGCCAGCAGCTTGGGGGCAGGGAAGAACTATGGCTACACCTTC.

This clone was seen once. The rearrangement links TRBV19 to TRBJ2-3, with TRBD1 matching 7 bases. The CDR3 runs to 14 residues. Trimming took 1 base from V and 6 from J; bases not matched to a gene: 4. Germline V gene sequence: CDR1 LNHDA, CDR2 SQIVND (reference sequence). DNA for the CDR3: TGTGCCAGTAGTATAGGACAGGGCGGGGATACGCAGTATTTT. Its translation is CASSIGQGGDTQYF.

This clone was found once. The chain recombines TRBV27 with TRBJ2-7; 13 bases match TRBD2. The CDR3 length is 14 residues. Germline V CDR1 and CDR2: MNHEY, SMNVEV (reference sequence). The trim removed 8 bases at V and 4 bases at J, leaving 5 bases unmatched. Written as DNA, the CDR3 is TGTGCCAGCCCAACGGGACTAGCGGGATACGAGCAGTACTTC. Translated: CASPTGLAGYEQYF.

The CDR3 DNA is TGTGCCAGCAAGCCACTAGCGGGATTCTACGAGCAGTACTTC. Amino acid sequence: CASKPLAGFYEQYF. V and J are TRBV6-1 and TRBJ2-7, with 10 bases identical to TRBD2. The CDR3 is 14 residues long. From germline, CDR1 is MNHNS and CDR2 SASEGT. Germline trimming cut 7 bases from V and 3 bases from J; bases unmatched to any gene: 6.

The rearrangement links TRBV27 to TRBJ1-4; 9 positions match TRBD1. Germline-derived CDR1 and CDR2 are MNHEY and SMNVEV (reference sequence). V trimming: 3 bases; J trimming: 7 bases; junction bases outside the gene matches: 9. The CDR3 contains 16 residues. CDR3 amino acids: CASSFNHGTGFEKLFF. The CDR3 nucleotides read TGTGCCAGCAGTTTCAACCACGGGACAGGGTTTGAAAAACTGTTTTTT. Filled out from reference TRBV27 and TRBJ1-4, the complete variable domain reads EAQVTQNPRYLITVTGKKLTVTCSQNMNHEYMSWYRQDPGLGLRQIYYSMNVEVTDKGDVPEGYKVSRKEKRNFPLILESPSPNQTSLYFCASSFNHGTGFEKLFFGSGTQLSVL.

This chain links TRBV19 with TRBJ2-1; 7 nucleotides agree with TRBD2. V shed 4 bases and J 6 bases; nucleotides not matched to a gene: 3. This CDR3 is 13 amino acids long. Germline V lookup: CDR1 LNHDA, CDR2 SQIVND (reference sequence). Here the CDR3 reads CASSTGGRNEQFF. CDR3 sequence (DNA): TGTGCCAGTAGTACGGGGGGACGCAATGAGCAGTTCTTC.

Only one count was recorded for this clone. The rearrangement uses TRBV28 and TRBJ1-1, with D unresolved. The germline V and J ends were trimmed by 5 bases and 4 bases, with 17 bases remaining between them. This CDR3 is 15 amino acids long. Per germline, CDR1 MDHEN and CDR2 SYDVKM. This chain's CDR3 is CASSPPGRDVTEAFF. CDR3 DNA: TGTGCCAGCAGTCCCCCCGGGAGAGATGTCACTGAAGCTTTCTTT.

The V and J genes are TRBV5-8 and TRBJ1-1; D is unresolved. Germline CDR1 and CDR2: SGHTS and YDEGEE. The CDR3 consists of 14 residues. Trimming left V 0 bases short and J 2 bases short, with 8 bases between. Here the CDR3 reads CASSLAAGNTEAFF. CDR3 in DNA: TGTGCCAGCAGCTTGGCCGCAGGAAACACTGAAGCTTTCTTT.

The rearrangement joins TRBV7-8 to TRBJ1-1; 10 nucleotides match TRBD1. V shed 5 bases and J 10 bases; nucleotides not matched to a gene: 7. Germline-derived CDR1 and CDR2 are SGHVS and FQNEAQ. There are 13 residues in the CDR3. Written as DNA, the CDR3 is TGTGCCAGCAGCCCCCGGGACAGGGGAGTAGCTTTCTTT. Amino acid sequence: CASSPRDRGVAFF.

The J gene is TRBJ2-7, the V gene TRBV28, with TRBD1 matching 9 bases. Germline values: CDR1 MDHEN, CDR2 SYDVKM. V shed 7 bases, J shed 0 bases, and the junction held 13 bases outside the gene matches. The CDR3 totals 17 residues. The CDR3, as DNA: TGTGCCAGCAATTTCCACCTACGGACAGGGGCCTCCTACGAGCAGTACTTC. It yields the protein CASNFHLRTGASYEQYF. The whole variable domain, remainder taken from reference TRBV28 and TRBJ2-7, is DVKVTQSSRYLVKRTGEKVFLECVQDMDHENMFWYRQDPGLGLRLIYFSYDVKMKEKGDIPEGYSVSREKKERFSLILESASTNQTSMYLCASNFHLRTGASYEQYFGPGTRLTVT.

V gene TRBV9 combines with J gene TRBJ2-3; 8 bases agree with TRBD2. Germline CDR1 SGDLS, CDR2 YYNGEE. V lost 0 bases, J lost 2 bases, and 2 bases stayed unmatched. CDR3 length: 15 amino acids. CDR3 in DNA: TGTGCCAGCAGCGTAGAAGCGGGGGACACAGATACGCAGTATTTT. Amino acid sequence: CASSVEAGDTDTQYF.

This sequence joins TRBV21-1 and TRBJ2-5; TRBD1 is the table's D call, not checked against the DNA. TRBV21-1 has pseudogene status. This CDR3 spans 15 amino acids. The CDR3: CASSARDNLQETQYF. The CDR3 bases are TGTGCCAGCAGCGCCCGGGACAACCTCCAAGAGACCCAGTACTTC.

CDR3 nucleotide sequence: TGCAGCGTTTGGGGGGACAGGGAATTCATTCAGTACTTC. Its protein product is CSVWGDREFIQYF. This chain links TRBV29-1 with TRBJ2-4; 9 nucleotides match TRBD1. The germline gives CDR1 SQVTM, CDR2 ANQGSEA. The CDR3 sequence is 13 residues long. J was trimmed by 9 bases and V by 5 bases; bases with no gene match: 8.

The chain recombines TRBV5-6 with TRBJ2-7, with TRBD2 matching 9 bases. The CDR3 is made up of 15 amino acids. Unmatched junction bases numbered 7, after V lost 5 bases and J lost 1 base. Per the germline V gene, CDR1 is SGHDT and CDR2 is YYEEEE. DNA for the CDR3: TGTGCCAGCAGTTTCACTAGCGGGCGATCCTACGAGCAGTACTTC. Residues: CASSFTSGRSYEQYF.

The chain uses TRBV7-9 and TRBJ2-5, with D possibly matching TRBD1 (6 bases). The germline gives CDR1 SEHNR, CDR2 FQNEAQ (reference sequence). V was clipped by 6 bases and J by 2 bases, with 19 bases between them. This CDR3 contains 16 residues. CDR3 in amino acids: CASSFRGTGRQETQYF. DNA of the CDR3: TGTGCCAGCAGTTTCAGAGGAACAGGGAGACAAGAGACCCAGTACTTC.

The chain links TRBV25-1 to TRBJ2-7, with 7 bases aligning to TRBD1. Germline CDR1 MGHDK, CDR2 SYGVNS. This CDR3 comprises 14 residues. V was pared by 5 bases and J by 8 bases, with 12 bases of the junction left unmatched. The CDR3, as DNA: TGTGCCAGCAGTTCCCGGACAGGCCCCTTGAAGCAGTACTTC. It yields the protein CASSSRTGPLKQYF.

This rearrangement joins TRBV30 to TRBJ1-4; D might be TRBD1 (5 bases). Trimming took off 0 bases at V and 7 bases at J, with 15 bases between the two ends. From germline, CDR1 is GTSNPN and CDR2 SVGIG (reference sequence). This CDR3 is 15 amino acids long. The CDR3 coding sequence is TGTGCCTGGAGTGTACCCCGGGGCGGTGGTGAAAAACTGTTTTTT. It is translated as CAWSVPRGGGEKLFF.

This clone is a singleton in its sample. The J gene is TRBJ2-4, the V gene TRBV10-3, with a weak D call TRBD1 (6 bases). The germline V and J ends were trimmed by 8 bases and 4 bases, with 12 bases remaining between them. The CDR3 sequence is 13 residues long. The germline CDR1 and CDR2 sequences are ENHRY and SYGVKD. The CDR3 region is CAISGTSKNIQYF. CDR3 sequence (DNA): TGTGCCATCTCCGGGACATCGAAAAACATTCAGTACTTC.

J is TRBJ2-7 and V is TRBV6-4, with D perhaps TRBD2 (6 bases). The V and J ends lost 6 bases and 3 bases respectively, with 12 bases between them. The germline V gene has CDR1 MRHNA and CDR2 SNTAGT. CDR3 length: 13 amino acids. CDR3 DNA sequence: TGTGCCAGCAGAGGAGGGGTGGACTACGAGCAGTACTTC. The encoded protein is CASRGGVDYEQYF.

The chain is built from TRBV27 and TRBJ1-2, with 7 positions matching TRBD1. This CDR3 spans 15 amino acids. The V segment lost 5 bases and the J segment 0 bases; nucleotides outside the gene matches: 6. CDR1 is MNHEY and CDR2 is SMNVEV in the germline V gene (reference sequence). The DNA for the CDR3 is TGTGCCAGCAGTCAACAGGGGACCTCTAACTATGGCTACACCTTC. Residues: CASSQQGTSNYGYTF.

The chain recombines TRBV27 with TRBJ2-7; TRBD2 aligns across 9 bases. Germline V gene data show CDR1 as MNHEY and CDR2 as SMNVEV (reference sequence). This CDR3 contains 21 residues. V gave up 5 bases and J gave up 0 bases; unmatched junction bases: 23. CDR3 coding DNA: TGTGCCAGCAGTCTCTATAAACCCACGAATTTCCTTAGCGGGAGCTCCTACGAGCAGTACTTC. Amino acids: CASSLYKPTNFLSGSSYEQYF.